The clone carrying this TCR beta chain was recorded a few times. Antigen specificity is unknown. These data belong to a study of response to subunit inactivated influenza vaccine. This CDR3 contains 15 residues. V was shortened by 0 bases and J by 9 bases, with 16 bases between the two germline ends. Germline V gene sequence: CDR1 SGDLS, CDR2 YYNGEE. Whole-study results and caveats: Authors suggested seasonal influenza vaccinations each recruit few new T cells.

In TCRdb, the RT-PCR reads were re-called with MiXCR into one record per CDR3 protein. The sample consists of approximately 530,000 distinct CDR3 sequences, over 10% of them appearing once. The chain combines TRBV9 with TRBJ2-1, with D unresolved. The clonotype comes from a man aged 50 to 59 who received an inactivated influenza vaccine. The material was PBMCs from blood, obtained about 40 days after vaccination. Written as DNA, the CDR3 is TGTGCCAGCAGCGTAGGAGATTTCGGATGGCGTGAGCAGTTCTTC. Protein product: CASSVGDFGWREQFF.